This T cell receptor (beta chain) appears in the sequencing data of a study of T cell responses to AZD1222 COVID-19 vaccine. Study-level points and caveats: With two AZD1222 doses given, Spike-specific TCR breadth and depth both rose.

The repertoire was sequenced with immunoSEQ multiplex PCR; TCRdb's copy has only in-frame clones and lacks some. Among some 130,000 clones, 80% to 95% were seen once, and the ten largest hold less than 4.5%. Regarding this clone: Its antigen is not known.

CDR1 and CDR2 from the germline V gene are GTSNPN and SVGIG (reference sequence). The V end lost 1 base, the J end lost 4 bases, and 5 bases lay between the germline ends. The CDR3 extends over 11 amino acids. Source: peripheral blood, taken on day 0 of AZD1222 vaccination. This chain connects TRBV30 to TRBJ2-7; no clear D. This TCR was sampled from an adult in good health. The CDR3 coding sequence is TGTGCCTGGAGTGGGGGTTACGAGCAGTACTTC. Residues: CAWSGGYEQYF.